Listed here are 28 T cell receptor beta chains from one sample, sequenced in a study of T cells in Graves' hyperthyroidism and ophthalmopathy. Researchers amplified the TCR beta CDR3 regions from RNA transcripts. In the first-round RT-PCR of the TCR CDR3, the HTBI primer set was used. In TCRdb, the multiplex PCR reads were re-called with MiXCR into one record per CDR3 protein. The sample holds 300,000 or so distinct CDR3 sequences, about 15% seen once. The material sequenced was blood. These receptors were collected from a woman in her fifties or sixties with Graves' ophthalmopathy.

This clonotype was counted many times. The chain couples TRBV12-5 to TRBJ1-2, with a possible D match to TRBD1 (5 bases). With 7 bases removed from V and 5 bases from J, the gap between germline ends came to 11 bases. The CDR3 consists of 12 residues. The germline V gene encodes CDR1 LGHNT and CDR2 FRNRAP. CDR3 in DNA: TGTGCTAGTGCCCGGGACCTTTATGGCTACACCTTC. Amino acids: CASARDLYGYTF.

This clonotype was observed many times. The chain couples TRBV7-6 to TRBJ2-2, with D hard to call. Trimming left V 3 bases short and J 1 base short, with 12 bases between. This CDR3 has 16 amino acids. The germline CDR1 and CDR2 sequences are SGHVS and FNYEAQ. Here the CDR3 DNA reads TGTGCCAGCAGCTTGATGGCAGCGTTGAACACCGGGGAGCTGTTTTTT. It encodes CASSLMAALNTGELFF.

This clonotype was recorded at least ten times. This chain connects TRBV2 to TRBJ2-5, with D possibly being TRBD2 (6 bases). There are 11 residues in the CDR3. V gave up 1 base and J gave up 13 bases, with 10 bases separating them. From germline, CDR1 is SNHLY and CDR2 FYNNEI. In nucleotides, the CDR3 is TGTGCCAGCAGTGAAGTTGCGGGGAGGTACTTC. It codes for CASSEVAGRYF. Supplemented by reference TRBV2 and TRBJ2-5, the full variable domain reads EPEVTQTPSHQVTQMGQEVILRCVPISNHLYFYWYRQILGQKVEFLVSFYNNEISEKSEIFDDQFSVERPDGSNFTLKIRSTKLEDSAMYFCASSEVAGRYFGPGTRLLVL.

Ten or more counts support this clonotype. J is TRBJ1-1 and V is TRBV28; D is perhaps TRBD1 (6 bases). Per germline, CDR1 MDHEN and CDR2 SYDVKM. This CDR3 spans 15 amino acids. The V end was cut by 7 bases, the J end by 1 base, with 16 bases between. CDR3 sequence (DNA): TGTGCCAGCAAGACAGGCTCTCTGGGGAACACTGAAGCTTTCTTT. This sequence encodes CASKTGSLGNTEAFF.

The chain has TRBV19 and TRBJ1-1, with D unresolved. Germline CDR1 LNHDA, CDR2 SQIVND (reference sequence). The V gene lost 5 bases and the J gene lost 2 bases, with 15 bases spanning the gap. The CDR3 length is 15 residues. This chain's CDR3 is CASSLQKMVNTEAFF. The CDR3 DNA reads as TGTGCCAGTAGTTTACAGAAGATGGTAAACACTGAAGCTTTCTTT.

This clonotype was recorded many times. The chain combines TRBV7-2 with TRBJ2-7; no reliable D call. Germline V CDR1 and CDR2: SGHTA, FQGNSA. CDR3 size: 14 residues. V was trimmed by 2 bases and J by 3 bases, leaving 11 bases between them. CDR3 in DNA: TGTGCCAGCAGCTTAATGAATCCTATCTACGAGCAGTACTTC. It specifies CASSLMNPIYEQYF. The whole variable domain, filled in from reference TRBV7-2 and TRBJ2-7, reads GAGVSQSPSNKVTEKGKDVELRCDPISGHTALYWYRQSLGQGLEFLIYFQGNSAPDKSGLPSDRFSAERTGGSVSTLTIQRTQQEDSAVYLCASSLMNPIYEQYFGPGTRLTVT.

The chain recombines TRBV5-1 with TRBJ2-2; D is perhaps TRBD2 (5 bases). The germline gives CDR1 SGHRS, CDR2 YFSETQ. The CDR3 is 14 amino acids. The germline V and J ends were trimmed by 6 bases and 1 base, with 10 bases remaining between them. DNA of the CDR3: TGCGCCAGCACCACCGGGATGAACACCGGGGAGCTGTTTTTT. It yields the protein CASTTGMNTGELFF.

This chain connects TRBV6-2 or TRBV6-3 to TRBJ1-2; D remains ambiguous. Germline CDR1 reads MNHEY; CDR2 reads SVGEGT. The CDR3 length is 13 residues. Trimming pared 2 bases from V and 7 bases from J, leaving 11 bases between. The CDR3 coding sequence is TGTGCCAGCAGTTACGCCCCAGGCGGTGGCTACACCTTC. It translates to CASSYAPGGGYTF.

On this clonotype: The junction differs from germline at one of its ends, possibly a read error. J is TRBJ2-1 and V is TRBV28, with TRBD2 matching 7 bases. This CDR3 has 15 amino acids. Germline V gene data show CDR1 as MDHEN and CDR2 as SYDVKM. The DNA for the CDR3 is TGTGCCAGCCGTTTGGTGCGGGAGTGGGACAATGAGCAGTTCTTC. It encodes CASRLVREWDNEQFF.

This clonotype was seen many times. The chain couples TRBV7-2 to TRBJ1-2, with 9 bases identical to TRBD1. From germline, CDR1 is SGHTA and CDR2 FQGNSA. The length of the CDR3 is 15 residues. The junction had 8 bases not matched to a gene; V was cut back by 1 base and J by 8 bases. In DNA, the CDR3 is TGTGCCAGCAGCTTAGTGTCCGGGACAGGGTACGGCTACACCTTC. Its translation is CASSLVSGTGYGYTF.

This clonotype was detected only a few times. The chain combines TRBV15 with TRBJ1-5; TRBD1 agrees at 9 bases. After removal of 3 bases from V and 4 bases from J, the junction contained 1 base not matched to a gene. Per the germline V gene, CDR1 is LNHNV and CDR2 is YYDKDF (reference sequence). CDR3 length: 14 residues. The CDR3: CATSRDRGNQPQHF. The DNA for the CDR3 is TGTGCCACCAGCAGGGACAGGGGTAATCAGCCCCAGCATTTT.

V is TRBV7-9 and J is TRBJ2-1; 8 positions match TRBD2. Per the germline V gene, CDR1 is SEHNR and CDR2 is FQNEAQ (reference sequence). CDR3 size: 13 residues. Trimming removed 0 bases from V and 13 bases from J; junction bases left unmatched: 5. CDR3 coding DNA: TGTGCCAGCAGCTTAGCAGGACTAGCCTTTCAGTTCTTC. Residues: CASSLAGLAFQFF.

The chain carries TRBV30 and TRBJ2-1; 10 positions match TRBD2. The V and J ends lost 3 bases and 7 bases, in that order; junction bases with no gene match: 6. The CDR3 loop spans 14 amino acids. Germline CDR1 GTSNPN, CDR2 SVGIG (reference sequence). CDR3 sequence: CAWRSSGRRNEQFF. As DNA, the CDR3 is TGTGCCTGGAGAAGTAGCGGGAGGAGAAATGAGCAGTTCTTC.

This clonotype came up many times. The chain carries TRBV27 and TRBJ1-1, with TRBD1 identical over 7 bases. CDR1 is MNHEY, CDR2 SMNVEV, per germline (reference sequence). This CDR3 is 15 amino acids long. After removal of 0 bases from V and 7 bases from J, the junction contained 8 bases not matched to a gene. This CDR3 is CASSLSTNRGLEAFF. CDR3 DNA sequence: TGTGCCAGCAGTTTATCGACTAACAGGGGACTTGAAGCTTTCTTT.

This clonotype was detected ten times or more. V usage is TRBV6-2 or TRBV6-3 and J usage is TRBJ1-2, with 9 bases matching TRBD1. V trimming: 6 bases; J trimming: 3 bases; junction bases outside the gene matches: 2. The CDR3 is 13 amino acids. Germline assignment: CDR1 MNHEY and CDR2 SVGEGT. CDR3 sequence: CASRRTGDYGYTF. The CDR3 DNA reads TGTGCCAGCAGACGGACAGGGGACTATGGCTACACCTTC.

The chain links TRBV20-1 to TRBJ2-1; 14 nucleotides line up with TRBD2. Losses at the gene ends were 0 bases for V and 4 bases for J; bases not matched to a gene: 5. The germline V gene has CDR1 DFQATT and CDR2 SNEGSKA (reference sequence). The CDR3 length is 17 residues. CDR3 bases: TGCAGTGCTAGAGATAAGGGACTAGCGGGAGATTACAATGAGCAGTTCTTC. It encodes CSARDKGLAGDYNEQFF.

This clonotype was detected a few times. The rearrangement uses TRBV4-3 and TRBJ2-1; the D gene is possibly TRBD2 (5 bases). The CDR3 has 15 residues. CDR1 and CDR2 (germline): LGHNA, YSLEER. The V and J ends lost 0 bases and 3 bases respectively, with 9 bases between them. The CDR3 DNA reads TGCGCCAGCAGCCAAGATTTTCGGGGCTACAATGAGCAGTTCTTC. This sequence encodes CASSQDFRGYNEQFF.

The chain combines TRBV7-9 with TRBJ2-3, with D possibly matching TRBD1 (5 bases). Trimming stripped 10 bases from V and 5 bases from J, with 16 bases between. Per germline, CDR1 SEHNR and CDR2 FQNEAQ (reference sequence). The CDR3 loop spans 13 amino acids. The CDR3 here is CATGQGIQDTQYF. For the CDR3, the DNA is TGTGCCACTGGCCAGGGCATCCAAGATACGCAGTATTTT.

This chain links TRBV20-1 with TRBJ2-1; 7 positions agree with TRBD1. Germline CDR1 DFQATT, CDR2 SNEGSKA (reference sequence). V was clipped by 2 bases and J by 8 bases; unmatched bases: 9. CDR3 size: 14 residues. CDR3 residues: CSARQGEGGDEQFF. DNA for the CDR3: TGCAGTGCTAGACAGGGGGAAGGTGGTGATGAGCAGTTCTTC.

This clonotype was recorded at least ten times. V gene TRBV7-2 combines with J gene TRBJ1-2; D gene ambiguous. In germline, CDR1 is SGHTA, CDR2 FQGNSA. This CDR3 is built from 12 residues. Trimming took 1 base from V and 7 from J, leaving 7 bases between them. CDR3 sequence (DNA): TGTGCCAGCAGCTTAGGCTCGGTTGGCTACACCTTC. Its protein is CASSLGSVGYTF.

This clonotype was picked up many times. The chain combines TRBV28 with TRBJ1-2; D remains unclear. Germline V gives CDR1 MDHEN, CDR2 SYDVKM. The V end lost 3 bases, the J end lost 2 bases, and 7 bases lay between the germline ends. This CDR3 region has 13 residues. Here the CDR3 DNA reads TGTGCCAGCAGTTTCCTACCAAACTATGGCTACACCTTC. Translating it yields CASSFLPNYGYTF.

In this sample, this clonotype turned up a few times. CDR3 amino acids: CASRYNEQFF. The CDR3 DNA reads as TGTGCCAGCCGGTACAATGAGCAGTTCTTC. The chain is built from TRBV27 and TRBJ2-1; D remains unclear. The germline V gene has CDR1 MNHEY and CDR2 SMNVEV (reference sequence). This CDR3 contains 10 residues. V lost 8 bases to trimming and J lost 4 bases, with 3 bases between them.

The gene calls are TRBV6-4 and TRBJ2-1, with no clear D. Per the germline V gene, CDR1 is MRHNA and CDR2 is SNTAGT. The germline V and J ends were trimmed by 0 bases and 12 bases, with 12 bases remaining between them. The CDR3 length is 13 residues. The CDR3 bases are TGTGCCAGCAGTGACTCGGGCGGCAATTTGCAGTTCTTC. This encodes CASSDSGGNLQFF.

This clonotype was counted at least ten times. The genes are TRBV7-9 and TRBJ2-3, with D uncertain. Germline values: CDR1 SEHNR, CDR2 FQNEAQ (reference sequence). Trimming pared 8 bases from V and 5 bases from J, leaving 14 bases between. The CDR3 is made up of 13 amino acids. The DNA for the CDR3 is TGTGCCAGCTCCCGGGTCAGACAAGATACGCAGTATTTT. Its protein is CASSRVRQDTQYF.

This clonotype showed up many times. This rearrangement joins TRBV20-1 to TRBJ1-2; TRBD1 agrees at 7 bases. From germline, CDR1 is DFQATT and CDR2 SNEGSKA (reference sequence). This CDR3 spans 13 amino acids. V was pared by 4 bases and J by 2 bases, with 4 bases of the junction left unmatched. The CDR3 DNA sequence: TGCAGTGCTACGGAGGGACAGAACTATGGCTACACCTTC. It is translated as CSATEGQNYGYTF.

This chain uses TRBV7-9 with TRBJ2-2, with D unclear. With 7 bases removed from V and 4 bases from J, the gap between germline ends came to 19 bases. Germline CDR1 reads SEHNR; CDR2 reads FQNEAQ (reference sequence). The length of the CDR3 is 16 residues. The CDR3 DNA follows: TGTGCCAGCACCAGGTCGGGCGTCGGACCCACCGGGGAGCTGTTTTTT. It codes for CASTRSGVGPTGELFF.

Regarding this clonotype: This may be a read error: a much more frequent sequence differs by one nucleotide. The V gene is TRBV6-1, the J gene TRBJ2-3, with D perhaps being TRBD1 or TRBD2 (5 bases each). V was trimmed by 3 bases and J by 2 bases, leaving 15 bases between them. Germline V gene sequence: CDR1 MNHNS, CDR2 SASEGT. There are 16 residues in the CDR3. CDR3 sequence (DNA): TGTGCCAGCAGTGACCCTTCCGAGGGACCCACAGATACGCAGTATTTT. Its protein product is CASSDPSEGPTDTQYF.

The chain couples TRBV20-1 to TRBJ2-2; 8 bases match TRBD2. This CDR3 region has 16 residues. Unmatched junction bases numbered 8, after V lost 4 bases and J lost 1 base. Germline values: CDR1 DFQATT, CDR2 SNEGSKA (reference sequence). Here the CDR3 reads CSAKDSGRRNTGELFF. The CDR3 nucleotides read TGCAGTGCTAAAGACAGCGGGAGAAGGAACACCGGGGAGCTGTTTTTT.